Following are 17 T cell receptor beta chains from one sample sequenced in a study of T cell changes during pregnancy in multiple sclerosis. Profiled with immunoSEQ multiplex PCR; TCRdb holds only in-frame clones, not every one. Among approximately 60,000 clones listed, roughly 90% were seen once. The sample here was peripheral blood, taken after pregnancy. All receptors come from a female donor in good health, enrolled as a control in a pregnancy study.

The genes are TRBV5-1 and TRBJ2-3, with 7 bases lining up with TRBD2. The germline V gene has CDR1 SGHRS and CDR2 YFSETQ. The trim removed 0 bases at V and 8 bases at J, leaving 15 bases unmatched. The CDR3 length is 17 residues. CDR3 region: CASSLAAVAGAQGTQYF. DNA for the CDR3: TGCGCCAGCAGCTTGGCGGCGGTAGCGGGCGCGCAGGGTACGCAGTATTTT.

This sequence joins TRBV30 and TRBJ2-7; 7 bases match TRBD1. This CDR3 has 15 amino acids. The V and J ends lost 0 bases and 3 bases, in that order; junction bases with no gene match: 8. Per the germline V gene, CDR1 is GTSNPN and CDR2 is SVGIG (reference sequence). The CDR3 reads CAWSVARTGLYEQYF. CDR3 nucleotide sequence: TGTGCCTGGAGTGTTGCCAGGACAGGCCTCTACGAGCAGTACTTC.

This CDR3 reads CATIRTGTATNEKLFF. The DNA for the CDR3 is TGTGCCACGATCAGGACTGGAACCGCAACTAATGAAAAACTGTTTTTT. V gene TRBV2 combines with J gene TRBJ1-4; D not certain. Looked up from germline, CDR1 is SNHLY and CDR2 is FYNNEI. The CDR3 is 16 residues long. With 10 bases removed from V and 0 bases from J, the gap between germline ends came to 18 bases.

The CDR3 bases are TGTGCCAGCAGCTCTCTGTCGGGGGGCCTCGATGAGCAGTTCTTC. Translating gives CASSSLSGGLDEQFF. The chain is built from TRBV6-4 and TRBJ2-1, with D possibly matching TRBD2 (7 bases). V was pared by 6 bases and J by 8 bases, with 20 bases between. The CDR3 extends over 15 amino acids. Per germline, CDR1 MRHNA and CDR2 SNTAGT.

The genes are TRBV7-3 and TRBJ2-3, with TRBD2 matching 8 bases. The germline V gene has CDR1 SGHTA and CDR2 FQGTGA. CDR3 length equals 14 residues. The ends lost 3 bases at V and 6 bases at J; junction bases unmatched: 5. The CDR3 DNA sequence: TGTGCCAGCAGCTTGAGCGGGGGCCGGGATACGCAGTATTTT. This gives the protein CASSLSGGRDTQYF.

As DNA, the CDR3 is TGTGCCAGCAGTTTATGGGAGGACTCTGGAAACACCATATATTTT. Protein product: CASSLWEDSGNTIYF. The V gene is TRBV28, the J gene TRBJ1-3, with D hard to call. The V end lost 0 bases, the J end lost 0 bases, and 6 bases lay between the germline ends. Germline V gene sequence: CDR1 MDHEN, CDR2 SYDVKM. This CDR3 is built from 15 residues.

The chain recombines TRBV6-6 with TRBJ2-3, with D possibly TRBD1 on 6 matching bases. Trimming cost V 4 bases and J 2 bases, with 10 bases left between them. Germline lookup yields CDR1 MNHNY and CDR2 SVGAGI (reference sequence). The CDR3 spans 14 residues. CDR3 coding DNA: TGTGCCAGCAGTTTCTACAGGGACACAGATACGCAGTATTTT. It yields the protein CASSFYRDTDTQYF.

This chain joins TRBV6-5 and TRBJ1-2; D unresolved. Trimming removed 6 bases from V and 4 bases from J, with 15 bases in between. This CDR3 has 14 residues. From germline, CDR1 is MNHEY and CDR2 SVGAGI. CDR3 sequence (DNA): TGTGCCAGCAGCCCAAGCCATTTCGGCTATGGCTACACCTTC. Residues: CASSPSHFGYGYTF.

This sequence joins TRBV5-1 and TRBJ2-7, with 8 bases identical to TRBD2. The CDR3 sequence is 13 residues long. Germline loops: CDR1 SGHRS, CDR2 YFSETQ. The V and J ends lost 3 bases and 4 bases, in that order; junction bases with no gene match: 3. The CDR3 sequence is CASSSGGRYEQYF. The CDR3 region has the DNA TGCGCCAGCAGCTCGGGGGGGCGGTACGAGCAGTACTTC. Together with reference TRBV5-1 and TRBJ2-7, the CDR3 gives the full variable domain: KAGVTQTPRYLIKTRGQQVTLSCSPISGHRSVSWYQQTPGQGLQFLFEYFSETQRNKGNFPGRFSGRQFSNSRSEMNVSTLELGDSALYLCASSSGGRYEQYFGPGTRLTVT.

The chain recombines TRBV18 with TRBJ2-4, with 7 bases fitting TRBD2. This CDR3 has 16 amino acids. V was pared by 5 bases and J by 2 bases, with 9 bases of the junction left unmatched. The V gene's germline CDR1 is KGHSH and CDR2 LQKENI. The DNA of the CDR3 is TGTGCCAGCTCATCGATGGATAGCGGGCCCAAAAACATTCAGTACTTC. Its protein is CASSSMDSGPKNIQYF. The full variable domain, its missing parts supplied by reference TRBV18 and TRBJ2-4, is NAGVMQNPRHLVRRRGQEARLRCSPMKGHSHVYWYRQLPEEGLKFMVYLQKENIIDESGMPKERFSAEFPKEGPSILRIQQVVRGDSAAYFCASSSMDSGPKNIQYFGAGTRLSVL.

The V call is TRBV29-1, the J call TRBJ2-5; possibly TRBD1 for D (5 bases). CDR1 and CDR2 from the germline V gene are SQVTM and ANQGSEA. There are 13 residues in the CDR3. The V and J ends lost 3 bases and 0 bases respectively, with 8 bases between them. As DNA, the CDR3 is TGCAGCGTTGATGACAGCTACCAAGAGACCCAGTACTTC. It codes for CSVDDSYQETQYF. The entire variable domain, with the rest obtained from reference TRBV29-1 and TRBJ2-5, is as follows: SAVISQKPSRDICQRGTSLTIQCQVDSQVTMMFWYRQQPGQSLTLIATANQGSEATYESGFVIDKFPISRPNLTFSTLTVSNMSPEDSSIYLCSVDDSYQETQYFGPGTRLLVL.

The CDR3 sequence: CASRGTGYEKLFF. In DNA form, the CDR3 reads TGTGCCAGCAGAGGGACAGGGTACGAAAAACTGTTTTTT. This chain uses TRBV28 with TRBJ1-4; the match to TRBD1 covers 9 bases. V was pared by 6 bases and J by 8 bases, with 4 bases of the junction left unmatched. This CDR3 region has 13 residues. Germline V gives CDR1 MDHEN, CDR2 SYDVKM.

The chain employs TRBV9 and TRBJ1-2; TRBD1 is a possible D gene (5 bases). CDR3 length: 15 residues. The ends were cut back, 2 bases at V and 1 base at J, with 12 bases in the middle. Germline loops: CDR1 SGDLS, CDR2 YYNGEE. CDR3 sequence: CASSVRDFLNYGYTF. Written as DNA, the CDR3 is TGTGCCAGCAGCGTCCGGGACTTTCTTAACTATGGCTACACCTTC.

The chain couples TRBV4-3 to TRBJ2-1; weak D call: TRBD1 (6 bases). The CDR3 runs 15 residues. Germline V gives CDR1 LGHNA, CDR2 YSLEER. V lost 4 bases, J lost 9 bases, and 19 bases lay in between. CDR3 amino acids: CASSPRLGHPSEQFF. The CDR3 DNA reads TGCGCCAGCAGCCCCCGCCTGGGACACCCCTCTGAGCAGTTCTTC.

There are a few counts of this clone. This rearrangement joins TRBV5-1 to TRBJ1-1; D gene uncertain. This CDR3 has 13 residues. With 7 bases removed from V and 5 bases from J, the gap between germline ends came to 15 bases. In germline, CDR1 is SGHRS, CDR2 YFSETQ. This chain's CDR3 is CASSPSIGTEAFF. In DNA, the CDR3 is TGCGCCAGCTCTCCTAGTATCGGAACTGAAGCTTTCTTT.

V and J are TRBV12-5 and TRBJ2-7; D remains ambiguous. V was shortened by 2 bases and J by 6 bases, with 5 bases between the two germline ends. Germline V gene sequence: CDR1 LGHNT, CDR2 FRNRAP. This CDR3 is built from 11 residues. CDR3 loop: CASGLSVEQYF. The CDR3 bases are TGTGCTAGTGGTTTGTCCGTCGAGCAGTACTTC.

The chain employs TRBV19 and TRBJ2-1; 10 positions match TRBD2. J gave up 8 bases and V 4 bases, and 5 bases lay outside the gene matches. Germline V CDR1 and CDR2: LNHDA, SQIVND (reference sequence). The CDR3 runs 14 residues. The CDR3 DNA reads TGTGCCAGTAGTACTGGCCTAGCGGGGGATGAGCAGTTCTTC. Protein product: CASSTGLAGDEQFF.